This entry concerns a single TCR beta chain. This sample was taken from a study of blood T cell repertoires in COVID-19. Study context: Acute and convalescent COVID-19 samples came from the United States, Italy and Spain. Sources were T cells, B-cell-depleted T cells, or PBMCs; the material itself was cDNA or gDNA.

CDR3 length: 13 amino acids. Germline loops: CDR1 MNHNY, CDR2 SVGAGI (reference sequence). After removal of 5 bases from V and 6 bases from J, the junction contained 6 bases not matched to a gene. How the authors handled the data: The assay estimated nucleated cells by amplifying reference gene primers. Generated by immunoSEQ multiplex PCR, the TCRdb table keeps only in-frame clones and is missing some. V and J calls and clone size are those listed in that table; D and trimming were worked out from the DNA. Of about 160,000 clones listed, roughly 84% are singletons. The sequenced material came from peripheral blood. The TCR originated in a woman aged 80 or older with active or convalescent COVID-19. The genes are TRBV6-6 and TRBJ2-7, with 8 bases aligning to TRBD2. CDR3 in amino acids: CASSRLASLEQYF. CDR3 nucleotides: TGTGCCAGCAGTAGACTAGCGAGCCTCGAGCAGTACTTC.